Shown below are 22 T cell receptor beta chains from a single sample sequenced in a study of T cells in Graves' hyperthyroidism and ophthalmopathy. RNA transcripts served as the template for amplifying TCR beta CDR3 regions. TCR CDR3 regions were first amplified by RT-PCR with HTBI primers. MiXCR, applied by TCRdb to the multiplex PCR reads, yields one record per CDR3 protein. The sample includes 500,000 to 600,000 distinct CDR3 sequences, about 46% of them seen just once. The sequenced sample was peripheral blood or thyroid tissue (not recorded which). Receptors were obtained from an adult woman with Graves' disease, either hyperthyroidism or ophthalmopathy (not recorded which).

The chain has TRBV6-5 and TRBJ2-5, with D perhaps matching TRBD2 (6 bases). V lost 4 bases and J 4 bases, leaving 13 bases between the germline ends. This CDR3 has 14 amino acids. Germline CDR1 reads MNHEY; CDR2 reads SVGAGI. CDR3: CASSSPGLPETQYF. The CDR3 nucleotides read TGTGCCAGCAGTTCCCCGGGACTCCCAGAGACCCAGTACTTC.

This chain uses TRBV15 with TRBJ2-6, with TRBD1 identical over 8 bases. Germline lookup yields CDR1 LNHNV and CDR2 YYDKDF (reference sequence). CDR3 length: 17 residues. The junction had 10 bases not matched to a gene; V was cut back by 5 bases and J by 4 bases. The CDR3 here is CATSGALTGAGANVLTF. The CDR3 nucleotides read TGTGCCACCAGCGGAGCACTGACAGGGGCCGGGGCCAACGTCCTGACTTTC.

The sample holds many counts of this clonotype. CDR3 DNA sequence: TGTGCCAGCAGCTTAACGGCCGGTTTTGAAGCTTTCTTT. Amino acid sequence: CASSLTAGFEAFF. The chain has TRBV7-3 and TRBJ1-1, with D unresolved. The CDR3 runs 13 residues. Germline V lookup: CDR1 SGHTA, CDR2 FQGTGA. Trimming left V 0 bases short and J 7 bases short, with 9 bases between.

The chain recombines TRBV20-1 with TRBJ1-3; D not resolved. Germline values: CDR1 DFQATT, CDR2 SNEGSKA (reference sequence). V was trimmed by 6 bases and J by 0 bases, leaving 12 bases between them. The CDR3 has 14 residues. This CDR3 reads CSAIRHYSGNTIYF. The CDR3 DNA is TGCAGTGCCATCAGGCACTACTCTGGAAACACCATATATTTT.

This clonotype was picked up one time. The V call is TRBV10-3, the J call TRBJ1-2; the match to TRBD1 covers 7 bases. The trim removed 0 bases at V and 7 bases at J, leaving 11 bases unmatched. From germline, CDR1 is ENHRY and CDR2 SYGVKD. This CDR3 has 16 amino acids. The CDR3 reads CAISESYSGTVLGYTF. The CDR3 DNA reads as TGTGCCATCAGTGAGTCGTATTCCGGGACAGTTCTTGGCTACACCTTC.

Only a few counts were recorded for this clonotype. The genes are TRBV20-1 and TRBJ2-5, with unresolved D. Per germline, CDR1 DFQATT and CDR2 SNEGSKA (reference sequence). The CDR3 sequence is 13 residues long. Trimming pared 3 bases from V and 4 bases from J, leaving 12 bases between. In nucleotides, the CDR3 is TGCAGTGCTAGGCTAGTGGTTGGAGAGACCCAGTACTTC. Residues: CSARLVVGETQYF.

This clonotype has a count of ten or more. The V gene is TRBV5-1, the J gene TRBJ2-6, with D possibly TRBD2 on 6 matching bases. Germline lookup yields CDR1 SGHRS and CDR2 YFSETQ. V was trimmed by 0 bases and J by 0 bases, leaving 7 bases between them. The CDR3 runs 16 residues. CDR3 bases: TGCGCCAGCAGCTTGGCCGGGGGCTCTGGGGCCAACGTCCTGACTTTC. This translates into CASSLAGGSGANVLTF.

Note on this clonotype: A read error is possible here, since a much larger clone lies one base away. The conserved closing phenylalanine or tryptophan is absent in this CDR3, likely reflecting a read error. V and J are TRBV4-3 and TRBJ1-2; 8 bases are shared with TRBD1. This CDR3 comprises 14 residues. V lost 3 bases to trimming and J lost 4 bases; unmatched junction nucleotides: 4. Germline CDR1 and CDR2: LGHNA and YSLEER. DNA of the CDR3: TGCGCCAGCAGCCATGAAGGACAGGGCTATGGCTACACCTCC. Translating gives CASSHEGQGYGYTS.

The table lists this clonotype with many counts. The chain uses TRBV7-6 and TRBJ1-6, with D maybe TRBD1 (5 bases). The V gene lost 3 bases and the J gene lost 10 bases, with 13 bases spanning the gap. This CDR3 spans 14 amino acids. The germline gives CDR1 SGHVS, CDR2 FNYEAQ. CDR3 nucleotides: TGTGCCAGCAGCTTTCGCCAGGGAGAATCACCCCTCCACTTT. Translating it yields CASSFRQGESPLHF.

The rearrangement uses TRBV20-1 and TRBJ2-7; possible D gene TRBD2, 6 bases. Trimming cost V 2 bases and J 3 bases, with 14 bases left between them. There are 14 residues in the CDR3. Germline CDR1 DFQATT, CDR2 SNEGSKA (reference sequence). CDR3 sequence reads: CSARPLAHDYEQYF. CDR3 sequence (DNA): TGCAGTGCTAGACCCCTAGCGCACGACTACGAGCAGTACTTC.

The rearrangement links TRBV10-3 to TRBJ1-6; 7 bases fit TRBD1. With V trimmed by 6 bases and J by 5 bases, 10 bases remained unmatched. The CDR3 covers 16 residues. In germline, CDR1 is ENHRY, CDR2 SYGVKD. The CDR3 region has the DNA TGTGCCATCAGGAAGACTAGCGGGACAGATAATTCACCCCTCCACTTT. Amino acids: CAIRKTSGTDNSPLHF.

The V call is TRBV28, the J call TRBJ1-1; no reliable D call. The length of the CDR3 is 12 residues. The germline V gene has CDR1 MDHEN and CDR2 SYDVKM. V was pared by 5 bases and J by 5 bases, with 9 bases between. CDR3 loop: CASSESETEAFF. For the CDR3, the DNA is TGTGCCAGCAGTGAGTCGGAGACTGAAGCTTTCTTT.

This chain joins TRBV7-9 and TRBJ1-2; the D gene is possibly TRBD1 (5 bases). Germline CDR1 reads SEHNR; CDR2 reads FQNEAQ (reference sequence). The CDR3 is 13 amino acids. The germline V and J ends were trimmed by 6 bases and 6 bases, with 14 bases remaining between them. The CDR3 loop reads CASRYDSMDGYTF. CDR3 nucleotide sequence: TGTGCCAGCAGATACGACAGTATGGATGGCTACACCTTC.

This sequence joins TRBV20-1 and TRBJ2-5; 7 nucleotides match TRBD1. V was pared by 1 base and J by 2 bases, with 7 bases of the junction left unmatched. The length of the CDR3 is 15 residues. Germline assignment: CDR1 DFQATT and CDR2 SNEGSKA (reference sequence). CDR3 region: CSARASGGNQETQYF. The CDR3 nucleotides are TGCAGTGCTAGAGCCTCAGGGGGTAATCAAGAGACCCAGTACTTC.

Concerning this clonotype: At one boundary the junction diverges from the germline segment, which might be a read error. This sequence joins TRBV4-1 and TRBJ1-4, with D possibly being TRBD1 (6 bases). Germline V CDR1 and CDR2: MGHRA, YSYEKL. This CDR3 has 13 amino acids. As DNA, the CDR3 is TGCGCCAGCAGCCAAGAGAACTGGGCGGACAGCCTTTTT. Translated: CASSQENWADSLF.

CDR3 nucleotides: TGTGCCAGCAAACTCGGGGCCAACGTCCTGACTTTC. Its translation is CASKLGANVLTF. This sequence joins TRBV11-2 and TRBJ2-6; D not certain. CDR3 length: 12 amino acids. V was pared by 7 bases and J by 4 bases, with 5 bases between. Germline V gives CDR1 SGHAT, CDR2 FQNNGV.

This clonotype was recorded a few times. V and J are TRBV29-1 and TRBJ1-1; a weak D match, TRBD1 (6 bases). Germline values: CDR1 SQVTM, CDR2 ANQGSEA. Trimming removed 3 bases from V and 1 base from J, with 12 bases in between. The CDR3 spans 14 residues. CDR3 in amino acids: CSVETGHQNTEAFF. The CDR3 region has the DNA TGCAGCGTTGAGACGGGACACCAGAACACTGAAGCTTTCTTT.

The CDR3 spells CAIMGPENTEAFF. DNA for the CDR3: TGTGCCATCATGGGACCGGAGAACACTGAAGCTTTCTTT. V usage is TRBV10-3 and J usage is TRBJ1-1, with D tentatively TRBD1 (5 bases). V lost 7 bases and J 1 base, leaving 10 bases between the germline ends. CDR1 is ENHRY and CDR2 is SYGVKD in the germline V gene. This CDR3 contains 13 residues.

The chain has TRBV29-1 and TRBJ1-1, with a tentative D call TRBD1 (6 bases). Germline V lookup: CDR1 SQVTM, CDR2 ANQGSEA. Deletions cut 3 bases from V and 10 bases from J, with 12 bases between. The CDR3 runs 11 residues. The CDR3 coding sequence is TGCAGCGTTGATTGGGGCAGGGGAGCTTTCTTT. It codes for CSVDWGRGAFF.

This clonotype was seen just once. The chain recombines TRBV20-1 with TRBJ1-4; D might be TRBD1 (6 bases). Germline CDR1 reads DFQATT; CDR2 reads SNEGSKA (reference sequence). This CDR3 region has 15 residues. The V gene lost 5 bases and the J gene lost 1 base, with 14 bases spanning the gap. CDR3 sequence reads: CSAADSHETNEKLFF. The DNA for the CDR3 is TGCAGTGCTGCGGACAGTCACGAAACTAATGAAAAACTGTTTTTT.

The rearrangement joins TRBV29-1 to TRBJ1-1; D is undetermined. The ends were cut back, 0 bases at V and 0 bases at J, with 11 bases in the middle. The CDR3 totals 15 residues. CDR1 and CDR2 from the germline V gene are SQVTM and ANQGSEA. The CDR3, as DNA: TGCAGCGTTGAAGATAAGAGAGTTTTGAACACTGAAGCTTTCTTT. Its protein product is CSVEDKRVLNTEAFF.

The J gene is TRBJ1-5, the V gene TRBV2; tentative D call: TRBD1 (6 bases). The CDR3 spans 15 residues. Germline CDR1 reads SNHLY; CDR2 reads FYNNEI. V lost 8 bases to trimming and J lost 2 bases, with 16 bases between them. CDR3 loop: CASGGGPSGNQPQHF. The CDR3 bases are TGTGCCAGCGGGGGGGGGCCCAGTGGCAATCAGCCCCAGCATTTT. Full variable domain (missing parts from reference TRBV2 and TRBJ1-5): EPEVTQTPSHQVTQMGQEVILRCVPISNHLYFYWYRQILGQKVEFLVSFYNNEISEKSEIFDDQFSVERPDGSNFTLKIRSTKLEDSAMYFCASGGGPSGNQPQHFGDGTRLSIL.